Following are 27 T cell receptor beta chains from one sample sequenced in a study of blood T cell repertoires in COVID-19. The table came from immunoSEQ multiplex PCR; TCRdb's copy has only in-frame clones and leaves some out. The data show about 480,000 clones, roughly 88% seen once. Sequenced sample: PBMCs or T cells enriched from blood (not recorded which). The receptor set was obtained from a woman aged 35 to 49 who had recovered from COVID-19.

Here the CDR3 reads CASSRLSGGGSSYEQYF. CDR3 nucleotide sequence: TGTGCCAGCAGCCGCCTGAGTGGGGGAGGATCCTCCTACGAGCAGTACTTC. The rearrangement uses TRBV28 and TRBJ2-7; weak D call: TRBD2 (6 bases). The V end was cut by 6 bases, the J end by 0 bases, with 21 bases between. Germline lookup yields CDR1 MDHEN and CDR2 SYDVKM. This CDR3 contains 17 residues.

This clone appeared a single time. The V gene is TRBV14, the J gene TRBJ2-1, with TRBD2 matching over 9 bases. The germline V gene encodes CDR1 SGHDN and CDR2 FVKESK. V trimming: 0 bases; J trimming: 4 bases; junction bases outside the gene matches: 7. The CDR3 length is 17 residues. The CDR3 loop is CASSQDPRLADYNEQFF. The CDR3 bases are TGTGCCAGCAGCCAAGATCCTAGACTAGCGGATTACAATGAGCAGTTCTTC.

The chain joins TRBV28 to TRBJ2-1; the D gene is possibly TRBD1 (5 bases). The CDR3 spans 15 residues. V dropped 5 bases and J dropped 0 bases, with 11 bases sitting between them. Per germline, CDR1 MDHEN and CDR2 SYDVKM. The DNA of the CDR3 is TGTGCCAGCAGTCCCCCGACAGTCTCCTACAATGAGCAGTTCTTC. It specifies CASSPPTVSYNEQFF.

The J gene is TRBJ1-2, the V gene TRBV6-1, with D tentatively TRBD1 (6 bases). This CDR3 is built from 16 residues. Per the germline V gene, CDR1 is MNHNS and CDR2 is SASEGT. Trimming removed 5 bases at V and 2 bases at J, with 18 bases between. CDR3 coding DNA: TGTGCCAGCAGTCAAGACAGGCCCCCCCTAAACTATGGCTACACCTTC. Translated: CASSQDRPPLNYGYTF.

V is TRBV7-2 and J is TRBJ1-2; maybe TRBD1 (5 bases). The CDR3 consists of 13 residues. Trimming stripped 3 bases from V and 4 bases from J, with 9 bases between. CDR1 is SGHTA, CDR2 FQGNSA, per germline. The CDR3 reads CASSLTELYGYTF. The CDR3 nucleotides read TGTGCCAGCAGCTTGACAGAGCTCTATGGCTACACCTTC.

The chain joins TRBV12-3 or TRBV12-4 to TRBJ2-1; no reliable D call. The V end lost 4 bases, the J end lost 8 bases, and 9 bases lay between the germline ends. This CDR3 is built from 12 residues. The CDR3 protein is CASSSPSDEQFF. In DNA form, the CDR3 reads TGTGCCAGCAGTTCGCCCTCAGATGAGCAGTTCTTC.

This clone was seen a single time. J is TRBJ2-1 and V is TRBV5-1; TRBD2 aligns across 7 bases. The CDR3 is 17 amino acids. In germline, CDR1 is SGHRS, CDR2 YFSETQ. V gave up 2 bases and J gave up 1 base; unmatched junction bases: 9. The CDR3 is CASSLISTGLSYNEQFF. CDR3 coding DNA: TGCGCCAGCAGCTTAATCAGTACGGGACTATCCTACAATGAGCAGTTCTTC.

The CDR3 DNA reads TGTGCCAGCGTCACTGTCTCCTACGAGCAGTACTTC. Translating gives CASVTVSYEQYF. The V and J genes are TRBV2 and TRBJ2-7; D unresolved. Trimming took 8 bases from V and 0 from J, leaving 8 bases between them. Per germline, CDR1 SNHLY and CDR2 FYNNEI. The CDR3 runs to 12 residues.

The genes are TRBV20-1 and TRBJ2-5; no definite D call. With 3 bases removed from V and 4 bases from J, the gap between germline ends came to 9 bases. The CDR3 sequence is 12 residues long. The germline gives CDR1 DFQATT, CDR2 SNEGSKA (reference sequence). The CDR3: CSASSSGETQYF. The CDR3 bases are TGCAGTGCTAGTAGCTCTGGAGAGACCCAGTACTTC.

This chain links TRBV7-8 with TRBJ2-1, with D perhaps matching TRBD2 (7 bases). The ends were cut back, 5 bases at V and 5 bases at J, with 16 bases in the middle. Germline values: CDR1 SGHVS, CDR2 FQNEAQ. CDR3 size: 15 residues. The CDR3 DNA follows: TGTGCCAGCAGCGAAGGGGGGGTGGGAGACAATGAGCAGTTCTTC. Its translation: CASSEGGVGDNEQFF.

In nucleotides, the CDR3 is TGTGCCAGCAGTGACTGGGGCACGGTCATAAATGAAAAACTGTTTTTT. Translation: CASSDWGTVINEKLFF. The chain couples TRBV6-1 to TRBJ1-4; the D gene is possibly TRBD1 (5 bases). The CDR3 is 16 residues long. The V and J ends lost 3 bases and 5 bases respectively, with 16 bases between them. Germline CDR1 and CDR2: MNHNS and SASEGT.

The V call is TRBV4-1, the J call TRBJ1-5, with TRBD1 as a possible D gene (5 bases). The CDR3 totals 14 residues. Germline-derived CDR1 and CDR2 are MGHRA and YSYEKL. Trimming pared 2 bases from V and 5 bases from J, leaving 10 bases between. CDR3 sequence (DNA): TGCGCCAGCAGCCAAAAGGCGGGGGATCAGCCCCAGCATTTT. This codes for CASSQKAGDQPQHF.

This clone was seen more than once but under ten times. The rearrangement links TRBV11-2 to TRBJ1-2; D ambiguous. Trimming pared 0 bases from V and 6 bases from J, leaving 8 bases between. CDR1 is SGHAT, CDR2 FQNNGV, per germline. The CDR3 contains 13 residues. In DNA form, the CDR3 reads TGTGCCAGCAGCTTAGATAGTAGAAATGGCTACACCTTC. Its translation is CASSLDSRNGYTF.

This clone was picked up one time. The chain carries TRBV9 and TRBJ2-3; maybe TRBD2 (5 bases). Trimming cost V 4 bases and J 4 bases, with 25 bases left between them. Germline CDR1 and CDR2: SGDLS and YYNGEE. The CDR3 sequence is 18 residues long. CDR3 coding DNA: TGTGCCAGCAGCCCCCGAGCGGAGGCCCCCAGTGGGGCAGATACGCAGTATTTT. This codes for CASSPRAEAPSGADTQYF.

The gene calls are TRBV6-5 and TRBJ1-1; 8 bases are a match to TRBD1. The CDR3 has 11 amino acids. Germline trimming cut 5 bases from V and 11 bases from J; bases unmatched to any gene: 4. Germline CDR1 reads MNHEY; CDR2 reads SVGAGI. The CDR3 DNA reads as TGTGCCAGCAGTAACGACAGGGGTGCTTTCTTT. Its protein product is CASSNDRGAFF.

The chain recombines TRBV5-4 with TRBJ1-2; 7 bases are a match to TRBD1. The germline CDR1 and CDR2 sequences are SGHNT and YYREEE (reference sequence). With 0 bases clipped from V and 3 bases from J, the junction kept 8 bases outside the gene matches. The CDR3 is made up of 16 amino acids. The CDR3 loop is CASSLVYPTGYYGYTF. CDR3 DNA sequence: TGTGCCAGCAGCTTGGTGTACCCGACAGGGTACTATGGCTACACCTTC.

The rearrangement uses TRBV18 and TRBJ1-1; 7 positions match TRBD1. In germline, CDR1 is KGHSH, CDR2 LQKENI. The CDR3 extends over 15 amino acids. The V segment lost 5 bases and the J segment 4 bases; nucleotides outside the gene matches: 10. The CDR3 region is CASSSDRAVSTEAFF. The CDR3 region has the DNA TGTGCCAGCTCATCTGACAGGGCCGTGAGCACTGAAGCTTTCTTT.

There are many counts of this clone. The genes are TRBV6-6 and TRBJ1-5; D ambiguous. Trimming left V 2 bases short and J 2 bases short, with 7 bases between. Germline V CDR1 and CDR2: MNHNY, SVGAGI (reference sequence). The CDR3 contains 14 residues. CDR3 sequence: CASSYAEGNQPQHF. For the CDR3, the DNA is TGTGCCAGCAGTTACGCGGAGGGCAATCAGCCCCAGCATTTT.

The chain joins TRBV4-3 to TRBJ1-3; the D is unclear. The CDR3 length is 15 residues. Per germline, CDR1 LGHNA and CDR2 YSLEER. V lost 1 base to trimming and J lost 0 bases, with 7 bases between them. Here the CDR3 reads CASSQGVSSGNTIYF. DNA of the CDR3: TGCGCCAGCAGCCAAGGCGTAAGCTCTGGAAACACCATATATTTT.

The CDR3, as DNA: TGTGCCAGCTCGGAAGACAATCCCCTCCACTTT. Protein sequence: CASSEDNPLHF. The chain carries TRBV6-5 and TRBJ1-6; D is unresolved. Germline values: CDR1 MNHEY, CDR2 SVGAGI. The CDR3 is 11 amino acids. Trimming shortened V by 8 bases and J by 13 bases, and 12 bases separated the two germline ends.

V and J are TRBV2 and TRBJ2-2; D is undetermined. The CDR3 is made up of 13 amino acids. The V end was cut by 1 base, the J end by 4 bases, with 4 bases between. Germline values: CDR1 SNHLY, CDR2 FYNNEI. CDR3 DNA sequence: TGTGCCAGCAGTGAAGATAGCACCGGGGAGCTGTTTTTT. Translating it yields CASSEDSTGELFF.

The CDR3 loop reads CASSQGTSGIHYYNEQFF. The CDR3 nucleotides read TGTGCCAGCAGCCAGGGGACTAGCGGGATTCATTACTACAATGAGCAGTTCTTC. V usage is TRBV3-1 (or the pseudogene TRBV3-2) and J usage is TRBJ2-1; 13 bases are a match to TRBD2. This CDR3 has 18 amino acids. Per germline, CDR1 LGHDT and CDR2 YNNKEL (reference sequence). Trimming at V came to 3 bases and at J to 3 bases, leaving 8 bases not matched to a gene.

The J gene is TRBJ2-6, the V gene TRBV6-5; 7 bases map to TRBD1. J gave up 13 bases and V 5 bases, and 11 bases lay outside the gene matches. Germline lookup yields CDR1 MNHEY and CDR2 SVGAGI. The CDR3 runs to 14 residues. The CDR3 here is CASSNSDRVGVLTF. The CDR3 region has the DNA TGTGCCAGCAGTAATTCAGACAGGGTTGGGGTCCTGACTTTC.

The chain links TRBV27 to TRBJ1-5, with D hard to call. Per germline, CDR1 MNHEY and CDR2 SMNVEV (reference sequence). Trimming took 3 bases from V and 3 from J, leaving 12 bases between them. The CDR3 has 15 residues. The CDR3 DNA reads as TGTGCCAGCAGTTTGTCATCAGGTACCAATCAGCCCCAGCATTTT. It yields the protein CASSLSSGTNQPQHF.

This clone was recorded a few times. The chain is built from TRBV5-4 and TRBJ1-2, with 8 bases lining up with TRBD1. Per the germline V gene, CDR1 is SGHNT and CDR2 is YYREEE (reference sequence). The V gene end was trimmed by 3 bases and the J gene end by 7 bases; junction bases not matched to a gene: 11. There are 15 residues in the CDR3. The CDR3 is CASSSKARGLRGYTF. The CDR3 DNA reads TGTGCCAGCAGCTCTAAAGCCAGGGGGCTCCGTGGCTACACCTTC.

This chain joins TRBV5-1 and TRBJ2-5; D gene unclear. The CDR3 length is 13 residues. V lost 3 bases to trimming and J lost 0 bases, with 6 bases between them. The germline V gene encodes CDR1 SGHRS and CDR2 YFSETQ. The DNA for the CDR3 is TGCGCCAGCAGCTGGGCAGACCAAGAGACCCAGTACTTC. Residues: CASSWADQETQYF.

The chain is built from TRBV12-3 or TRBV12-4 and TRBJ1-1; 9 bases are shared with TRBD1. CDR3 length: 13 residues. V shed 8 bases, J shed 5 bases, and the junction held 6 bases outside the gene matches. CDR3 DNA: TGTGCCAGCCAGGGACAGGGTGAGACTGAAGCTTTCTTT. This encodes CASQGQGETEAFF.